This T cell receptor (beta chain) comes out of a study of low-dose radiotherapy and immunotherapy resistance in tumors. Study-wide context: Individuals in Cohort 2 had 1 Gy per fraction every two weeks, adding up to 13 Gy over 26 weeks. While receiving nivolumab 240 mg every two weeks, patients also received ipilimumab 1 mg/kg every six weeks, both intravenously. Daily oral aspirin at 300 mg began on cycle 1 day 1 and lasted four cycles.

This clonotype was counted at least ten times. Time point reported: after trial treatment. The treatment denotes: LDRT plus nivolumab, ipilimumab, low-dose cyclophosphamide and aspirin (RACIN trial). Primers used for first-strand cDNA, a TRAV- and TRBV-specific set, covered both alpha and beta chains. TCR amplification ran roughly 20 PCR cycles using constant-region and V-primer adapter primers. TCRdb redid the calling of the reads with MiXCR, one entry per CDR3 protein. The sample carries some 38,000 distinct CDR3 sequences, 20% to 25% recorded once. The TCR sequence derives from a female donor with ovarian cancer. Sequenced material: PBMCs, taken after low-dose radiotherapy plus immunotherapy.

The CDR3 sequence: CASSPGIHEQYF. In DNA form, the CDR3 reads TGTGCCAGCAGTCCAGGGATCCACGAGCAGTACTTC. J is TRBJ2-7 and V is TRBV28; a possible D gene is TRBD1 (5 bases). Germline V lookup: CDR1 MDHEN, CDR2 SYDVKM. The CDR3 spans 12 residues. V was shortened by 5 bases and J by 5 bases, with 10 bases between the two germline ends. Supplemented by reference TRBV28 and TRBJ2-7, the full variable domain reads DVKVTQSSRYLVKRTGEKVFLECVQDMDHENMFWYRQDPGLGLRLIYFSYDVKMKEKGDIPEGYSVSREKKERFSLILESASTNQTSMYLCASSPGIHEQYFGPGTRLTVT.